These 30 T cell receptor beta chains came from one sample sequenced in a study of shared clonotypes between healthy human individuals. The data were produced by immunoSEQ multiplex PCR, yet TCRdb's version contains in-frame clones alone and is incomplete. Altogether 2 million to 2.5 million clones are present, approximately 94% being singletons, with the ten largest covering around 0.13%. Sequencing used naive CD4+ T cells sorted from blood. Subset specified: CD45RA+ positively selected. The receptors shown here come from a man aged 18 to 29 in good health.

The chain recombines TRBV6-5 with TRBJ1-1; perhaps TRBD1 as D (6 bases). Trimming removed 5 bases from V and 0 bases from J, with 13 bases in between. Germline loops: CDR1 MNHEY, CDR2 SVGAGI. CDR3 size: 15 residues. The CDR3 DNA sequence: TGTGCCAGCAGTATGTTGGACAGCTTGAACACTGAAGCTTTCTTT. It encodes CASSMLDSLNTEAFF.

J is TRBJ2-1 and V is TRBV5-6; maybe TRBD1 (6 bases). The CDR3 is 16 amino acids. Germline CDR1 is SGHDT and CDR2 is YYEEEE. Trimming cost V 2 bases and J 4 bases, with 16 bases left between them. The CDR3 DNA follows: TGTGCCAGCAGCTTAACTCCCGGGACAAGATACAATGAGCAGTTCTTC. It translates to CASSLTPGTRYNEQFF.

J is TRBJ1-6 and V is TRBV9; perhaps TRBD1 as D (5 bases). The V gene lost 6 bases and the J gene lost 9 bases, with 19 bases spanning the gap. Germline V gene lookup returns CDR1 SGDLS and CDR2 YYNGEE. The CDR3 runs 15 residues. The CDR3 loop is CASTETGVLGSPLHF. The CDR3 DNA is TGTGCCAGCACCGAAACGGGGGTTTTGGGTTCACCCCTCCACTTT.

The chain combines TRBV27 with TRBJ2-1; D ambiguous. This CDR3 spans 13 amino acids. V lost 2 bases, J lost 3 bases, and 5 bases lay in between. Germline CDR1 reads MNHEY; CDR2 reads SMNVEV (reference sequence). The DNA of the CDR3 is TGTGCCAGCAGTTTAAGCAACTACAATGAGCAGTTCTTC. Protein product: CASSLSNYNEQFF.

The rearrangement uses TRBV7-9 and TRBJ1-1; tentative D call: TRBD1 (5 bases). Trimming took off 1 base at V and 5 bases at J, with 14 bases between the two ends. Germline assignment: CDR1 SEHNR and CDR2 FQNEAQ (reference sequence). The CDR3 extends over 15 amino acids. CDR3 nucleotides: TGTGCCAGCAGCTTAGGGGCCACAGGACGGACTGAAGCTTTCTTT. It codes for CASSLGATGRTEAFF.

The J gene is TRBJ2-7, the V gene TRBV6-1; tentative D call: TRBD1 (6 bases). The CDR3 runs to 16 residues. The germline V and J ends were trimmed by 0 bases and 3 bases, with 15 bases remaining between them. Germline lookup yields CDR1 MNHNS and CDR2 SASEGT. CDR3 sequence (DNA): TGTGCCAGCAGTGAAGCTCATGGACAGAGGTTCTACGAGCAGTACTTC. Translated: CASSEAHGQRFYEQYF.

This sequence joins TRBV7-6 and TRBJ2-3; 12 bases map to TRBD2. From germline, CDR1 is SGHVS and CDR2 FNYEAQ. This CDR3 region has 18 residues. V trimming: 2 bases; J trimming: 5 bases; junction bases outside the gene matches: 11. The CDR3 nucleotides are TGTGCCAGCAGCTTAAGGTTGACTAGCGGGAGTGTCGAAGATACGCAGTATTTT. This translates into CASSLRLTSGSVEDTQYF.

The V call is TRBV19, the J call TRBJ2-1; 9 bases agree with TRBD1. V shed 6 bases and J 8 bases; nucleotides not matched to a gene: 5. The CDR3 spans 13 residues. Germline V gene data show CDR1 as LNHDA and CDR2 as SQIVND (reference sequence). The CDR3 nucleotides are TGTGCCAGTAGAGGGACAGGGAGGGATGAGCAGTTCTTC. As protein: CASRGTGRDEQFF.

Concerning this clone itself: The same CDR3 also results from other DNA sequences found in this sample. The chain employs TRBV28 and TRBJ1-2; D is ambiguous. Per the germline V gene, CDR1 is MDHEN and CDR2 is SYDVKM. The CDR3 consists of 12 residues. V lost 2 bases and J lost 2, with 3 bases in between. The CDR3 reads CASSLPNYGYTF. As DNA, the CDR3 is TGTGCCAGCAGTTTACCCAACTATGGCTACACCTTC.

CDR3 in amino acids: CASSRGVKQPQHF. CDR3 sequence (DNA): TGCGCCAGCTCGAGGGGGGTTAAACAGCCCCAGCATTTT. The chain is built from TRBV10-1 and TRBJ1-5; D possibly corresponds to TRBD1 (6 bases). The V gene's germline CDR1 is WNHNN and CDR2 SYGVQD (reference sequence). Between the trimmed V and J ends, which lost 8 bases and 7 bases, there was a span of 15 bases. This CDR3 region has 13 residues.

CDR3: CAISVDSSIYGYTF. The DNA for the CDR3 is TGTGCCATCAGTGTAGACTCCTCCATCTATGGCTACACCTTC. The chain recombines TRBV10-3 with TRBJ1-2; D unclear. CDR3 length: 14 residues. Trimming removed 4 bases at V and 4 bases at J, with 13 bases between. Germline CDR1 ENHRY, CDR2 SYGVKD.

The chain links TRBV6-6 to TRBJ1-6; 7 nucleotides line up with TRBD1. Trimming removed 2 bases from V and 5 bases from J; junction bases left unmatched: 3. The CDR3 totals 15 residues. Germline V gives CDR1 MNHNY, CDR2 SVGAGI (reference sequence). CDR3 DNA: TGTGCCAGCAGTTACAGGGGGCTTAATAATTCACCCCTCCACTTT. Encoded protein: CASSYRGLNNSPLHF.

The V call is TRBV7-9, the J call TRBJ2-3; D might be TRBD2 (6 bases). The V gene lost 5 bases and the J gene lost 4 bases, with 13 bases spanning the gap. Looked up from germline, CDR1 is SEHNR and CDR2 is FQNEAQ (reference sequence). This CDR3 spans 14 amino acids. Written as DNA, the CDR3 is TGTGCCAGCAGCCGAGTGGGGGGAGCAGATACGCAGTATTTT. Translation: CASSRVGGADTQYF.

This clone was found once. This chain uses TRBV7-2 with TRBJ1-4; weak D call: TRBD1 (5 bases). CDR3 size: 15 residues. Germline V gene sequence: CDR1 SGHTA, CDR2 FQGNSA. Trimming shortened V by 3 bases and J by 4 bases, and 12 bases separated the two germline ends. CDR3 protein: CASSFSDGHNEKLFF. For the CDR3, the DNA is TGTGCCAGCAGCTTCTCGGACGGACATAATGAAAAACTGTTTTTT.

The rearrangement links TRBV2 to TRBJ1-5, with D hard to call. The V gene lost 8 bases and the J gene lost 5 bases, with 10 bases spanning the gap. The CDR3 is made up of 12 amino acids. Germline loops: CDR1 SNHLY, CDR2 FYNNEI. CDR3: CASARKDQPQHF. CDR3 sequence (DNA): TGTGCCAGCGCGAGGAAAGATCAGCCCCAGCATTTT.

Worth noting for this clone: Other DNA sequences of this sample code for an identical CDR3. The rearrangement joins TRBV7-2 to TRBJ2-5; D gene unclear. Per germline, CDR1 SGHTA and CDR2 FQGNSA. The V and J ends lost 1 base and 2 bases respectively, with 5 bases between them. The CDR3 totals 13 residues. The CDR3 DNA is TGTGCCAGCAGCTTAGGCACACAAGAGACCCAGTACTTC. This sequence encodes CASSLGTQETQYF.

The V gene is TRBV10-3, the J gene TRBJ1-4; 7 nucleotides match TRBD1. CDR1 is ENHRY, CDR2 SYGVKD, per germline. V shed 0 bases, J shed 8 bases, and the junction held 3 bases outside the gene matches. This CDR3 has 14 amino acids. This CDR3 is CAISESTGNEKLFF. Here the CDR3 DNA reads TGTGCCATCAGTGAGTCGACAGGGAACGAAAAACTGTTTTTT.

The rearrangement uses TRBV25-1 and TRBJ2-1, with D perhaps TRBD2 (5 bases). Looked up from germline, CDR1 is MGHDK and CDR2 is SYGVNS. The CDR3 spans 15 residues. V lost 3 bases and J lost 0, with 9 bases in between. The CDR3 nucleotides are TGTGCCAGCAGTGAGGGAGTGCCCTCCTACAATGAGCAGTTCTTC. Amino acids: CASSEGVPSYNEQFF.

In regard to this clone: This CDR3 is also generated by other DNA sequences in the sample. V usage is TRBV4-1 and J usage is TRBJ2-3; D perhaps matches TRBD1 (5 bases). Looked up from germline, CDR1 is MGHRA and CDR2 is YSYEKL. The CDR3 covers 14 residues. Trimming removed 1 base at V and 2 bases at J, with 7 bases between. The CDR3 DNA reads as TGCGCCAGCAGCCAAGGGGGCTCCACAGATACGCAGTATTTT. Amino acid sequence: CASSQGGSTDTQYF.

The chain couples TRBV19 to TRBJ2-5; D ambiguous. The CDR3 length is 13 residues. Trimming stripped 3 bases from V and 4 bases from J, with 9 bases between. The germline V gene encodes CDR1 LNHDA and CDR2 SQIVND (reference sequence). The CDR3 protein is CASSIPPGETQYF. The CDR3 DNA reads TGTGCCAGTAGTATTCCCCCGGGAGAGACCCAGTACTTC.

CDR3 sequence reads: CASSGWGQTPEAFF. The DNA for the CDR3 is TGTGCCAGCAGTGGGTGGGGACAGACCCCTGAAGCTTTCTTT. This chain connects TRBV6-1 to TRBJ1-1; 7 nucleotides line up with TRBD1. Germline V gives CDR1 MNHNS, CDR2 SASEGT. V lost 4 bases and J lost 6; bases outside the gene matches: 8. This CDR3 has 14 residues.

To note about this clone: An end of the junction differs from the germline gene, which may be a read error. The V gene is TRBV30, the J gene TRBJ1-1; 7 bases align to TRBD1. The CDR3 is 13 residues long. Germline-derived CDR1 and CDR2 are GTSNPN and SVGIG (reference sequence). For the CDR3, the DNA is TGTGCCGGGAGGACAGGCAAAAACACTGAAGCTTTCTTT. Translating gives CAGRTGKNTEAFF. The variable domain in full, completed from reference TRBV30 and TRBJ1-1, reads SQTIHQWPATLVQPVGSPLSLECTVEGTSNPNLYWYRQAAGRGLQLLFYSVGIGQISSEVPQNLSASRPQDRQFILSSKKLLLSDSGFYLCAGRTGKNTEAFFGQGTRLTVV.

The V gene is TRBV5-3, the J gene TRBJ2-7; a weak D match, TRBD1 (6 bases). TRBV5-3 is an open reading frame, and its role is uncertain. This CDR3 is 16 amino acids long. The V and J ends lost 0 bases and 4 bases respectively, with 17 bases between them. The CDR3 spells CARSLAGQGPRYEQYF. CDR3 nucleotide sequence: TGTGCCAGAAGCTTGGCCGGGCAGGGGCCCAGATACGAGCAGTACTTC.

The V call is TRBV7-2, the J call TRBJ1-2, with TRBD1 matching 7 bases. The CDR3 totals 13 residues. Losses at the gene ends were 5 bases for V and 5 bases for J; bases not matched to a gene: 5. The germline gives CDR1 SGHTA, CDR2 FQGNSA. The CDR3 nucleotides read TGTGCCAGCAGCACTGGACAGGCATATGGCTACACCTTC. Amino acid sequence: CASSTGQAYGYTF.

This rearrangement joins TRBV6-5 to TRBJ2-5; a weak D match, TRBD1 (5 bases). V was cut by 5 bases and J by 7 bases, with 14 bases left in between. This CDR3 contains 13 residues. Germline V gene lookup returns CDR1 MNHEY and CDR2 SVGAGI. In DNA form, the CDR3 reads TGTGCCAGCAGTCCCCCTTCTAGGGGGACCCAGTACTTC. Amino acid sequence: CASSPPSRGTQYF.

V usage is TRBV11-3 and J usage is TRBJ2-3, with 7 bases aligning to TRBD2. Losses at the gene ends were 4 bases for V and 0 bases for J; bases not matched to a gene: 7. CDR1 and CDR2 from the germline V gene are SGHNT and YENEEA. The CDR3 length is 16 residues. The CDR3 loop reads CASSSGGIISTDTQYF. CDR3 in DNA: TGTGCCAGCAGCTCCGGGGGGATCATCAGCACAGATACGCAGTATTTT.

The gene calls are TRBV19 and TRBJ1-5; D not certain. In germline, CDR1 is LNHDA, CDR2 SQIVND (reference sequence). Trimming left V 4 bases short and J 3 bases short, with 10 bases between. This CDR3 is built from 14 residues. The CDR3 region has the DNA TGTGCCAGTAGTACACCACGGGCCAATCAGCCCCAGCATTTT. Encoded protein: CASSTPRANQPQHF.

The chain is built from TRBV6-5 and TRBJ2-7; D might be TRBD2 (5 bases). Per germline, CDR1 MNHEY and CDR2 SVGAGI. The V end lost 6 bases, the J end lost 0 bases, and 12 bases lay between the germline ends. The CDR3 is made up of 14 amino acids. The DNA of the CDR3 is TGTGCCAGCAGGAGGGTAGGAAGCTCCTACGAGCAGTACTTC. It specifies CASRRVGSSYEQYF.

A word on this clone: The same CDR3 also results from other DNA sequences found in this sample. The rearrangement uses TRBV30 and TRBJ1-6; 10 positions match TRBD1. With V trimmed by 0 bases and J by 9 bases, 2 bases remained unmatched. This CDR3 has 14 residues. From germline, CDR1 is GTSNPN and CDR2 SVGIG (reference sequence). CDR3 DNA sequence: TGTGCCTGGAGTGTCCGGACAGGGGGTTCACCCCTCCACTTT. It specifies CAWSVRTGGSPLHF.

This sequence joins TRBV5-1 and TRBJ2-3; D might be TRBD1 (6 bases). V dropped 4 bases and J dropped 2 bases, with 11 bases sitting between them. The germline gives CDR1 SGHRS, CDR2 YFSETQ. The CDR3 covers 14 residues. This CDR3 reads CASSIQGLTDTQYF. The CDR3 nucleotides are TGCGCCAGCAGCATTCAGGGGCTCACAGATACGCAGTATTTT.